This entry lists 10 T cell receptor beta chains sequenced from one sample in a study of beta chain features in type 1 diabetes. Expressed TCRB transcripts got sequenced, as all isolated RNA was reverse transcribed. Repertoires were generated with immunoSEQ multiplex PCR, while TCRdb's copy carries only in-frame clones and drops some. The data show about 340,000 clones, over 7% seen once. Study results and caveats: Within each of all four CD4+ subsets, Type 1 diabetes patients had TCRB CDR3s that were moderately but significantly shorter.

Which antigens these TCRs recognize remains unknown. The sequenced sample was central memory CD4+ T cells from blood. These receptors all stem from a man aged 25-40 years with type 1 diabetes.

The chain recombines TRBV7-7 with TRBJ2-3; D gene ambiguous. The CDR3 runs 15 residues. V gave up 1 base and J gave up 0 bases, with 8 bases separating them. Per the germline V gene, CDR1 is SSHAT and CDR2 is FNYEAQ (reference sequence). The CDR3 spells CASSLGAESTDTQYF. As DNA, the CDR3 is TGTGCCAGCAGCTTAGGGGCCGAAAGCACAGATACGCAGTATTTT.

The table lists this clone with a few counts. V usage is TRBV5-4 and J usage is TRBJ2-5, with D unresolved. Germline V gene sequence: CDR1 SGHNT, CDR2 YYREEE (reference sequence). Trimming took 1 base from V and 5 from J, leaving 9 bases between them. The length of the CDR3 is 13 residues. The CDR3 bases are TGTGCCAGCAGCTTGCGTAGCACGGAGACCCAGTACTTC. Protein product: CASSLRSTETQYF.

This clone showed up just a few times. The chain employs TRBV10-3 and TRBJ2-7; the match to TRBD2 covers 9 bases. The CDR3 loop spans 14 amino acids. The J segment lost 6 bases and the V segment lost 4 bases, leaving 7 bases of the junction unmatched. Germline lookup yields CDR1 ENHRY and CDR2 SYGVKD. The CDR3 DNA reads as TGTGCCATCAGTGCCAAGCGGGGGGAGGGCGAGCAGTACTTC. The encoded protein is CAISAKRGEGEQYF.

The chain is built from TRBV29-1 and TRBJ2-2; D unresolved. Per the germline V gene, CDR1 is SQVTM and CDR2 is ANQGSEA. V was clipped by 6 bases and J by 3 bases, with 17 bases between them. The CDR3 is 15 amino acids. This CDR3 is CSVTGAPGDTGELFF. The CDR3 bases are TGCAGCGTCACCGGCGCCCCGGGTGACACCGGGGAGCTGTTTTTT.

This clone was recorded many times. This chain uses TRBV28 with TRBJ1-1, with TRBD1 matching over 7 bases. CDR1 is MDHEN, CDR2 SYDVKM, per germline. There are 11 residues in the CDR3. V dropped 5 bases and J dropped 11; count of bases not matched to a gene: 5. CDR3 nucleotide sequence: TGTGCCAGCAGTACGGGGACAGAGGCTTTCTTT. Residues: CASSTGTEAFF.

The genes are TRBV6-1 and TRBJ1-4; possibly TRBD1 for D (5 bases). The CDR3 is 17 residues long. Germline V gene data show CDR1 as MNHNS and CDR2 as SASEGT. Trimming took 2 bases from V and 6 from J, leaving 19 bases between them. CDR3 coding DNA: TGTGCCAGCAGTGAAACGGTCTCGGGGGAGTGGGATGAAAAACTGTTTTTT. The encoded protein is CASSETVSGEWDEKLFF.

The chain uses TRBV5-4 and TRBJ2-1; a possible D gene is TRBD2 (6 bases). CDR3 length equals 16 residues. V was clipped by 0 bases and J by 4 bases, with 14 bases between them. Per germline, CDR1 SGHNT and CDR2 YYREEE (reference sequence). The CDR3 nucleotides read TGTGCCAGCAGCTTGGATTTTCAGGGAGGATACAATGAGCAGTTCTTC. As protein: CASSLDFQGGYNEQFF.

This clone was observed a handful of times. The gene calls are TRBV6-1 and TRBJ1-5; D not certain. V was shortened by 8 bases and J by 2 bases, with 7 bases between the two germline ends. The CDR3 extends over 12 amino acids. CDR1 is MNHNS, CDR2 SASEGT, per germline. The CDR3 DNA reads as TGTGCCAGCTATAGTGGCAATCAGCCCCAGCATTTT. Its protein is CASYSGNQPQHF.

This clone was counted between two and nine times. V usage is TRBV7-2 and J usage is TRBJ2-5; D may be TRBD1 (5 bases). Germline V gives CDR1 SGHTA, CDR2 FQGNSA. The CDR3 runs to 15 residues. The V end lost 1 base, the J end lost 4 bases, and 13 bases lay between the germline ends. The CDR3 nucleotides are TGTGCCAGCAGCTTAGTGCTGGGCCAGGGAGAGACCCAGTACTTC. Translation: CASSLVLGQGETQYF.

There are a few counts of this clone. V and J are TRBV27 and TRBJ1-2, with D possibly matching TRBD1 (5 bases). CDR1 and CDR2 (germline): MNHEY, SMNVEV (reference sequence). Trimming shortened V by 6 bases and J by 5 bases, and 19 bases separated the two germline ends. This CDR3 contains 15 residues. CDR3 bases: TGTGCCAGCAGGAGATCCGGGACGCAACTTTATGGCTACACCTTC. The encoded protein is CASRRSGTQLYGYTF.